Sequencing of this TCR beta chain was carried out in a study of blood T cell repertoires in COVID-19. Repertoires were generated with immunoSEQ multiplex PCR, while TCRdb's copy carries only in-frame clones and drops some. Here the sample spans about 93,000 clones, under 90% being singletons. The CDR3 sequence is 15 residues long. Looked up from germline, CDR1 is SNHLY and CDR2 is FYNNEI. V shed 4 bases and J 6 bases; nucleotides not matched to a gene: 9. The sequenced material came from peripheral blood. The TCR was taken from a human donor with active COVID-19. The donor label of this sample is uncertain. V gene TRBV2 combines with J gene TRBJ2-1; 7 nucleotides match TRBD1. The CDR3 protein is CASSGTGVFSNEQFF. The DNA for the CDR3 is TGTGCCAGCAGTGGAACAGGGGTTTTTAGCAATGAGCAGTTCTTC.